Listed below are T cell receptor beta chains from one sample, sequenced in a study of identical twins. One entry per CDR3 protein, called by TCRdb with MiXCR from the 5' RACE reads. The sample yields 310,000 or so distinct CDR3 sequences, roughly 10% seen once. The same data also went into a second study, on yellow fever vaccine responses in identical twins.

Sequencing input: CD8+ T cells sorted from blood. The origin of the receptors is a woman younger than 30 in good health. The CDR3 runs from the conserved cysteine through the conserved F or W. The D gene is left open where the match is weak. Rows may omit the clone size; those that give it use once, few, many or a size class.

CDR3 | DNA | size | J | D | V
CASSLLIAGAEQYF | TGCGCCAGCAGCTTGTTAATAGCGGGAGCCGAGCAGTACTTC | many | TRBJ2-7 | TRBD2 | TRBV5-1
CTFSASLAETGRDTQYF | TGTACCTTCAGCGCTTCGCTAGCGGAAACAGGAAGAGATACGCAGTATTTT | . | TRBJ2-3 | . | TRBV22-1
CASSLSGSHEQYF | TGTGCCAGCAGTTTGTCAGGGAGTCACGAGCAGTACTTC | many | TRBJ2-7 | . | TRBV27
CASSWAPVAVNNEQFF | TGTGCCAGCAGTTGGGCACCGGTAGCGGTGAACAATGAGCAGTTCTTC | many | TRBJ2-1 | . | TRBV6-5
CASNKWGFNQPQHF | TGTGCCAGCAACAAATGGGGGTTTAATCAGCCCCAGCATTTT | few | TRBJ1-5 | . | TRBV12-3/TRBV12-4
CASSLSQSHREGTNIQYF | TGCGCCAGCAGCTTGTCCCAATCCCACAGGGAAGGGACAAACATTCAGTACTTC | . | TRBJ2-4 | . | TRBV5-1
CSVEVPESIQYF | TGCAGCGTTGAAGTCCCTGAAAGCATTCAGTACTTC | many | TRBJ2-4 | . | TRBV29-1
CSVTTDAYEQYF | TGCAGCGTCACGACTGATGCCTACGAGCAGTACTTC | . | TRBJ2-7 | . | TRBV29-1
CAISGTSGELFF | TGTGCCATCAGTGGGACCTCCGGGGAGCTGTTTTTT | many | TRBJ2-2 | . | TRBV10-3
CASSKDGTSGAGDTQYF | TGTGCCAGCAGCAAGGACGGGACTAGCGGGGCGGGGGATACGCAGTATTTT | many | TRBJ2-3 | TRBD2 | TRBV7-2
CSVEGLAGLSSYNEQFF | TGCAGCGTTGAGGGGCTAGCGGGGCTAAGCTCCTACAATGAGCAGTTCTTC | few | TRBJ2-1 | TRBD2 | TRBV29-1
CSARDFGGLTYEQYF | TGCAGTGCTAGAGATTTTGGAGGCTTAACCTACGAGCAGTACTTC | few | TRBJ2-7 | . | TRBV20-1
CASSGQGAPYEQYF | TGTGCCAGCAGTGGACAGGGGGCCCCCTACGAGCAGTACTTC | many | TRBJ2-7 | TRBD1 | TRBV25-1
CASKSGGYNEQFF | TGTGCCAGTAAATCCGGGGGTTACAATGAGCAGTTCTTC | . | TRBJ2-1 | . | TRBV7-8
CASTPGQEHTGELFF | TGTGCCAGCACCCCGGGACAGGAGCACACCGGGGAGCTGTTTTTT | many | TRBJ2-2 | TRBD1 | TRBV6-4
CSVRRAGVGNEQFF | TGCAGCGTCCGCCGAGCGGGAGTGGGGAATGAGCAGTTCTTC | many | TRBJ2-1 | TRBD2 | TRBV29-1
CASGLDPFLDSSTDTQYF | TGTGCTAGTGGTTTGGACCCCTTTCTAGACTCTAGCACAGATACGCAGTATTTT | few | TRBJ2-3 | . | TRBV12-5
CASSSRTPPYEQYF | TGTGCCAGCAGTTCCAGGACACCTCCCTACGAGCAGTACTTC | few | TRBJ2-7 | . | TRBV11-2
CASSLLGDYTEAFF | TGCGCCAGCAGCTTACTAGGTGACTACACTGAAGCTTTCTTT | . | TRBJ1-1 | . | TRBV5-1
CASSPKGDEQFF | TGTGCCAGCAGCCCTAAGGGGGATGAGCAGTTCTTC | . | TRBJ2-1 | . | TRBV9
CASSSGGGSNQPQHF | TGTGCCAGCAGCTCAGGCGGGGGGTCGAATCAGCCCCAGCATTTT | . | TRBJ1-5 | . | TRBV7-2
CSVVGAGAYEQFF | TGCAGCGTTGTTGGAGCGGGAGCCTATGAGCAGTTCTTC | many | TRBJ2-1 | TRBD2 | TRBV29-1
CASSEFNRGWQETQYF | TGCGCCAGCAGTGAGTTCAACAGGGGGTGGCAAGAGACCCAGTACTTC | once | TRBJ2-5 | TRBD1 | TRBV10-2
CASSLLAGESSYEQYF | TGTGCCAGCAGCCTACTAGCGGGTGAATCGTCCTACGAGCAGTACTTC | few | TRBJ2-7 | TRBD2 | TRBV3-1
CASSYLGLAGEGEQFF | TGTGCCAGCAGTTACTTGGGACTAGCGGGGGAGGGGGAGCAGTTCTTC | . | TRBJ2-1 | TRBD2 | TRBV6-5
CASSVATGVMNTEAFF | TGTGCCAGCAGCGTAGCCACAGGGGTTATGAACACTGAAGCTTTCTTT | few | TRBJ1-1 | TRBD1 | TRBV9
CSASGVAYEQYF | TGCAGTGCCTCAGGGGTAGCCTACGAGCAGTACTTC | . | TRBJ2-7 | . | TRBV20-1
CASSPYAGSTYEQYF | TGTGCCAGCAGCCCGTATGCGGGGAGTACCTACGAGCAGTACTTC | many | TRBJ2-7 | . | TRBV7-2
CSVPGVVGDEQFF | TGCAGCGTCCCCGGGGTAGTCGGGGATGAGCAGTTCTTC | few | TRBJ2-1 | . | TRBV29-1
CSAWAGTGVADSYEQYF | TGCAGTGCTTGGGCGGGGACGGGGGTAGCGGACTCCTACGAGCAGTACTTC | few | TRBJ2-7 | . | TRBV20-1
CASSEGDSTYTDTQYF | TGTGCCAGCAGTGAAGGGGACAGCACCTACACAGATACGCAGTATTTT | many | TRBJ2-3 | TRBD1 | TRBV2
CASSFFLDGYGSNTGELFF | TGTGCCAGCAGTTTCTTTCTGGATGGGTACGGATCGAACACCGGGGAGCTGTTTTTT | few | TRBJ2-2 | . | TRBV2
CASSPDDDRALYYNEQFF | TGTGCCAGCTCACCCGACGACGACAGGGCGCTCTACTACAATGAGCAGTTCTTC | . | TRBJ2-1 | TRBD1 | TRBV18
CAWSRSGVADTQYF | TGTGCCTGGAGTAGGAGCGGGGTCGCAGATACGCAGTATTTT | few | TRBJ2-3 | TRBD2 | TRBV30
CASSPTPGETETQYF | TGTGCCAGCAGCCCAACTCCCGGGGAAACGGAGACCCAGTACTTC | many | TRBJ2-5 | . | TRBV7-9
CASSTLAPGGQQQETQYF | TGTGCCAGCAGTACACTTGCCCCCGGGGGACAGCAACAAGAGACCCAGTACTTC | . | TRBJ2-5 | . | TRBV27
CASSFGAGEQYF | TGCGCCAGCAGCTTCGGCGCGGGAGAGCAGTACTTC | many | TRBJ2-7 | . | TRBV5-1
CASSWQERGAFF | TGTGCCAGCAGTTGGCAGGAGAGGGGAGCTTTCTTT | many | TRBJ1-1 | . | TRBV6-2/TRBV6-3
CATRTSGMGNEQFF | TGTGCCACCCGAACTAGCGGGATGGGCAATGAGCAGTTCTTC | . | TRBJ2-1 | TRBD2 | TRBV2
CASSIGTGVGEQFF | TGTGCCAGTAGTATAGGCACCGGGGTCGGTGAGCAGTTCTTC | few | TRBJ2-1 | . | TRBV19
CASSPNIGSGEQYF | TGTGCCAGCAGCCCTAATATCGGGAGTGGCGAGCAGTACTTC | many | TRBJ2-7 | . | TRBV6-1
CSAISGRAQDEQFF | TGCAGTGCTATTAGCGGGAGGGCCCAAGATGAGCAGTTCTTC | many | TRBJ2-1 | TRBD2 | TRBV20-1